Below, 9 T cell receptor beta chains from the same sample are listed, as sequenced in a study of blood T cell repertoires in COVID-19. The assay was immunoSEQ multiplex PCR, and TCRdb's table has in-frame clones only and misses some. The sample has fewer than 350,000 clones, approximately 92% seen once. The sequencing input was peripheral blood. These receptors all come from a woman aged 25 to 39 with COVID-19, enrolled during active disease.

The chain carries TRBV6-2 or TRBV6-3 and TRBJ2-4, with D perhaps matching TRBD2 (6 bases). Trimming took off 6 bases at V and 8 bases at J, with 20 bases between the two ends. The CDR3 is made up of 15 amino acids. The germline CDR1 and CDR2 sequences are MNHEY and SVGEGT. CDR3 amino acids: CASSPPTGARDIQYF. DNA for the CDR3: TGTGCCAGCAGCCCCCCGACGGGAGCGAGGGACATTCAGTACTTC.

The CDR3 here is CASSPPRRPGYEQYF. CDR3 bases: TGTGCCAGCAGTCCCCCCCGGCGTCCGGGCTACGAGCAGTACTTC. The chain has TRBV6-5 and TRBJ2-7; D ambiguous. Germline V gives CDR1 MNHEY, CDR2 SVGAGI. The V end lost 5 bases, the J end lost 3 bases, and 17 bases lay between the germline ends. CDR3 size: 15 residues.

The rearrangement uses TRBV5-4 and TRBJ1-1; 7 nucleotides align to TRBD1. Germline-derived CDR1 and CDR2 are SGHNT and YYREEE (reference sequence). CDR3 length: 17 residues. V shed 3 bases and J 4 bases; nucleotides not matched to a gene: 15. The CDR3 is CASSSRTGDPRGTEAFF. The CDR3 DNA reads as TGTGCCAGCAGCTCAAGAACAGGGGACCCTCGAGGCACTGAAGCTTTCTTT.

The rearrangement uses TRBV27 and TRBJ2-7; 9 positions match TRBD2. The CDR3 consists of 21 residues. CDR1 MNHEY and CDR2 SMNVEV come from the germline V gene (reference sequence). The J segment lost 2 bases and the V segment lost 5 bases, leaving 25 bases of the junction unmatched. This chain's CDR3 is CASSLDNNSGSRWVDAYEQYF. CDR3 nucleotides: TGTGCCAGCAGTCTCGATAATAATAGCGGGAGTCGATGGGTGGATGCCTACGAGCAGTACTTC.

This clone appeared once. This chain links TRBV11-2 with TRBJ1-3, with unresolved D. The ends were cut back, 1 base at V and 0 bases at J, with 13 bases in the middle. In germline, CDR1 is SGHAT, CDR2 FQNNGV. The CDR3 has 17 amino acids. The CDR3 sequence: CASSLGPPIYSGNTIYF. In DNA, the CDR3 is TGTGCCAGCAGCTTAGGCCCCCCTATTTACTCTGGAAACACCATATATTTT.

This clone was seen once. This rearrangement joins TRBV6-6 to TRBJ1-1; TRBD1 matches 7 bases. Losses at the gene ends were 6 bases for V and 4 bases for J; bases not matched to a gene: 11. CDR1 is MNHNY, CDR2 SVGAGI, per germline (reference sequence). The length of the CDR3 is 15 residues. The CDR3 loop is CASSPRGGWSTEAFF. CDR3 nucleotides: TGTGCCAGCAGCCCGCGAGGGGGCTGGAGCACTGAAGCTTTCTTT.

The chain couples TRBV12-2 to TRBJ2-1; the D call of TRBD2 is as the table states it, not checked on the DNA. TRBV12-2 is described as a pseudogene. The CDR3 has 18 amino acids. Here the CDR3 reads CASRPALASCASDREQFF. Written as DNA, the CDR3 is TGTGCAAGTCGCCCTGCGCTAGCGTCGTGCGCCTCGGACCGTGAGCAGTTCTTC.

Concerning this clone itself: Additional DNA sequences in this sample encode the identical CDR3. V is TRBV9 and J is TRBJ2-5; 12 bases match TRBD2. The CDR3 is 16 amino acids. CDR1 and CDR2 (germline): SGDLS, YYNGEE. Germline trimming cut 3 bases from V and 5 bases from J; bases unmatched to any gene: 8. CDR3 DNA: TGTGCCAGCAGCGCCGAAGAGACTAGCGGGAGCGAGACCCAGTACTTC. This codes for CASSAEETSGSETQYF.

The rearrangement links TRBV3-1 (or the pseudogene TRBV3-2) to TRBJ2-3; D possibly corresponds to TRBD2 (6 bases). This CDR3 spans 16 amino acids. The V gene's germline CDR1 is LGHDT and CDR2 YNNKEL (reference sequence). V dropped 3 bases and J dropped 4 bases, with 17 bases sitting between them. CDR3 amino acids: CASSQAGSIAADTQYF. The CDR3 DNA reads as TGTGCCAGCAGCCAGGCGGGGAGTATAGCAGCAGATACGCAGTATTTT.